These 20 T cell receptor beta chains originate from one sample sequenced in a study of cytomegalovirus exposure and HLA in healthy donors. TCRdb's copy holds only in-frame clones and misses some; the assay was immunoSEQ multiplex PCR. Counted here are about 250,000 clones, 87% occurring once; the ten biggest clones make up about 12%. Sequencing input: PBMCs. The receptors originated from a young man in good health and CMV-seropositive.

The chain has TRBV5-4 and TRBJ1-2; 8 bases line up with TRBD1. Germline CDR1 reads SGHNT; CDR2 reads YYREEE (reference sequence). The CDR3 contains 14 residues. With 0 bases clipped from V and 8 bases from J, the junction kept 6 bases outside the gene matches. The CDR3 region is CASSLGDRGWGYTF. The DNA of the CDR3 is TGTGCCAGCAGCTTGGGAGACAGGGGTTGGGGCTACACCTTC.

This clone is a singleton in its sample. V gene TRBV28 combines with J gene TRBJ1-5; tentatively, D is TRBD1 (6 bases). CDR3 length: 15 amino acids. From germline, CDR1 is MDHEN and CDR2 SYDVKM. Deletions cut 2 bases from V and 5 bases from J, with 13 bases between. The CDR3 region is CASSLGWGRDQPQHF. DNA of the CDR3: TGTGCCAGCAGTTTAGGCTGGGGGCGGGATCAGCCCCAGCATTTT.

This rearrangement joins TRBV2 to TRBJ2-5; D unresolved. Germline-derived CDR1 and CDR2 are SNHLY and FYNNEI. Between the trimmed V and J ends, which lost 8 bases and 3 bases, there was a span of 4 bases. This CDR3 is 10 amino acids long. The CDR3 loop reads CASRKETQYF. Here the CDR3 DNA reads TGTGCCAGCCGAAAAGAGACCCAGTACTTC.

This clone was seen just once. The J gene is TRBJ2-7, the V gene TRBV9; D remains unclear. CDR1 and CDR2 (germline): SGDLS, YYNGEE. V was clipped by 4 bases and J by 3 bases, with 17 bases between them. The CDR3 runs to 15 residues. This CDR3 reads CASSPGSGEFYEQYF. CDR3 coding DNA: TGTGCCAGCAGCCCAGGTAGTGGAGAGTTCTACGAGCAGTACTTC.

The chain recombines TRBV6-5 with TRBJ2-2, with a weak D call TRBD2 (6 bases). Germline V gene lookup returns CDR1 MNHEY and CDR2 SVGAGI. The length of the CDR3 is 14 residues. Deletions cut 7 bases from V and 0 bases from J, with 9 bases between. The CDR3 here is CASKGTPNTGELFF. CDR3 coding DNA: TGTGCCAGCAAGGGGACTCCGAACACCGGGGAGCTGTTTTTT.

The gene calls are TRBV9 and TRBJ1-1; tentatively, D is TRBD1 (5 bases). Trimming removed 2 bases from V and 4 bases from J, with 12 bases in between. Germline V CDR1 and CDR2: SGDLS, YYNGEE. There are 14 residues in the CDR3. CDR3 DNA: TGTGCCAGCAGCGTTGGGGGATACGTCACTGAAGCTTTCTTT. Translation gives CASSVGGYVTEAFF.

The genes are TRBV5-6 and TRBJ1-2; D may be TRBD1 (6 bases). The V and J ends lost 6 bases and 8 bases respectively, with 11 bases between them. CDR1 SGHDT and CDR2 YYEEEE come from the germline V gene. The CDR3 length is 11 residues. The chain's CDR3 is CASTRGGGYTF. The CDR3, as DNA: TGTGCCAGCACTCGAGGGGGAGGCTACACCTTC.

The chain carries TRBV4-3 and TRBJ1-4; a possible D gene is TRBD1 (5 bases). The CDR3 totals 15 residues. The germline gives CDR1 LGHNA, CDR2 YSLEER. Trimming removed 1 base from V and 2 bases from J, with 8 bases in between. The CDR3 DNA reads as TGCGCCAGCAGCCAAGTCAGGGACACTAATGAAAAACTGTTTTTT. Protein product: CASSQVRDTNEKLFF.

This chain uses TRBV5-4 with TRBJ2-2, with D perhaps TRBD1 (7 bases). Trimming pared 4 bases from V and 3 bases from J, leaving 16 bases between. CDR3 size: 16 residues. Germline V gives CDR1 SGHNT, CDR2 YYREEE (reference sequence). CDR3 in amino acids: CASSRSSGGYTGELFF. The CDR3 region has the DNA TGTGCCAGCAGCCGTTCGTCAGGGGGGTACACCGGGGAGCTGTTTTTT.

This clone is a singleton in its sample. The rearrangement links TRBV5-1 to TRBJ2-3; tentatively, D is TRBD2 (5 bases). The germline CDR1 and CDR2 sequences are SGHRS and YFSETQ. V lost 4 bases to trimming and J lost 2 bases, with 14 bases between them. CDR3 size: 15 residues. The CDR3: CASSVGRGYTDTQYF. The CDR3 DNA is TGCGCCAGCAGCGTCGGACGAGGGTACACAGATACGCAGTATTTT. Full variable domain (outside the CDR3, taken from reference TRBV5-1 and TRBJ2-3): KAGVTQTPRYLIKTRGQQVTLSCSPISGHRSVSWYQQTPGQGLQFLFEYFSETQRNKGNFPGRFSGRQFSNSRSEMNVSTLELGDSALYLCASSVGRGYTDTQYFGPGTRLTVL.

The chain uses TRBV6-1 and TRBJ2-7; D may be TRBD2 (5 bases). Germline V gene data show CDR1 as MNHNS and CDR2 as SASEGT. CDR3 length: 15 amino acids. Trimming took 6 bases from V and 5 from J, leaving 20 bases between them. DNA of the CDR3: TGTGCCAGCAGAACGGACTGGGCGGTAGGCCACGAGCAGTACTTC. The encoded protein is CASRTDWAVGHEQYF.

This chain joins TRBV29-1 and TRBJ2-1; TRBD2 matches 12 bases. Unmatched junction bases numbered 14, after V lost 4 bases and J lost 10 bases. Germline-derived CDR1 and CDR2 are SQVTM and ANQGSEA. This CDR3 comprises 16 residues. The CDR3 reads CSVGSSGRAGGGEQFF. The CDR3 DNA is TGCAGCGTTGGCTCTAGCGGGAGGGCCGGTGGGGGAGAGCAGTTCTTC.

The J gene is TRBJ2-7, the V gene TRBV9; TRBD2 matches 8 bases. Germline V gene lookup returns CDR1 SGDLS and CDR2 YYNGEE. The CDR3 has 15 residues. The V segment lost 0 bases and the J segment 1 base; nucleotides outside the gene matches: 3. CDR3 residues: CASSVDSGTSYEQYF. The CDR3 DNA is TGTGCCAGCAGCGTAGATAGCGGGACTTCCTACGAGCAGTACTTC.

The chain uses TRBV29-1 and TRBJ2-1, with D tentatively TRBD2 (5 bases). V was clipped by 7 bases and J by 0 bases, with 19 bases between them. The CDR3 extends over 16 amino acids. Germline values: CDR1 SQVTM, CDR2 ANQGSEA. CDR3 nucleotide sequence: TGCAGCGCCACGGACTCTGCGGCGGACTCCTACAATGAGCAGTTCTTC. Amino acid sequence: CSATDSAADSYNEQFF.

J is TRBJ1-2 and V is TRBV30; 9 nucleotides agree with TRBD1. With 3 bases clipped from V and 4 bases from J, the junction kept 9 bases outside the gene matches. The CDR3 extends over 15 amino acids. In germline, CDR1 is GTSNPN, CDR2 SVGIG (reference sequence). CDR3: CAWSHIGTGTYGYTF. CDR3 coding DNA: TGTGCCTGGAGCCACATTGGGACAGGGACCTATGGCTACACCTTC.

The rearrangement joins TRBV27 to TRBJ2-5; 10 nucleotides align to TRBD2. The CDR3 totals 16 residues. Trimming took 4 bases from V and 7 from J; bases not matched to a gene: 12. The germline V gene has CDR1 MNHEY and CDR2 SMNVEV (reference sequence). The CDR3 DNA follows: TGTGCCAGCAGTTCCGGACTAGCGGCCCAAAGAGGGACCCAGTACTTC. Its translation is CASSSGLAAQRGTQYF.

The CDR3 is CACDSSGANVLTF. The CDR3 DNA follows: TGTGCCTGTGACTCCTCTGGGGCCAACGTCCTGACTTTC. J is TRBJ2-6 and V is TRBV30; D unresolved. Trimming stripped 6 bases from V and 0 bases from J, with 6 bases between. Per germline, CDR1 GTSNPN and CDR2 SVGIG (reference sequence). CDR3 length: 13 amino acids.

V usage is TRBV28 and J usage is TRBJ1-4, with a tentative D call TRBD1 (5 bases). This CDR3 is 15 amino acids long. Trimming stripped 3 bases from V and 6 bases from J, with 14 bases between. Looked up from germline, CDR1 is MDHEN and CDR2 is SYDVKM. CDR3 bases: TGTGCCAGCAGTTTTCAGTCCTTAGGGGATGAAAAACTGTTTTTT. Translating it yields CASSFQSLGDEKLFF.

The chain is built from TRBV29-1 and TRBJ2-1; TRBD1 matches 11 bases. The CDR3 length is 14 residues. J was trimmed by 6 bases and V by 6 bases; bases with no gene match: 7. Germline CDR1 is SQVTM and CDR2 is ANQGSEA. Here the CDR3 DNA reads TGCAGCGTGGCCCTCGGGACAGGGGGCAATGAGCAGTTCTTC. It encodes CSVALGTGGNEQFF.

CDR3 coding DNA: TGCGCCAGCAGCTCGACCCCGCAGGGGAGTTACTATGGCTACACCTTC. Translation gives CASSSTPQGSYYGYTF. The chain has TRBV5-1 and TRBJ1-2; possibly TRBD1 for D (6 bases). In germline, CDR1 is SGHRS, CDR2 YFSETQ. CDR3 size: 16 residues. Trimming cost V 3 bases and J 3 bases, with 18 bases left between them.